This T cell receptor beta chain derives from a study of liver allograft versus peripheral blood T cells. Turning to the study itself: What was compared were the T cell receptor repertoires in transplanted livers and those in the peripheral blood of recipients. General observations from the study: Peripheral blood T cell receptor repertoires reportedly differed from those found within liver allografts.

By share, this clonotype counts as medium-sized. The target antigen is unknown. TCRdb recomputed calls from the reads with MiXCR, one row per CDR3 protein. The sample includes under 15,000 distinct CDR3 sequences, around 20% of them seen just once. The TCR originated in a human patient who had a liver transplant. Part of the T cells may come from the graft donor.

The CDR3 DNA reads as TGTGCCAGCTCACCAACCACCCCCCAAGAGACCCAGTACTTC. This codes for CASSPTTPQETQYF. The rearrangement links TRBV18 to TRBJ2-5; D remains ambiguous. The CDR3 length is 14 residues. V was shortened by 2 bases and J by 1 base, with 8 bases between the two germline ends. Germline CDR1 and CDR2: KGHSH and LQKENI. The entire variable domain, with the rest obtained from reference TRBV18 and TRBJ2-5, is as follows: NAGVMQNPRHLVRRRGQEARLRCSPMKGHSHVYWYRQLPEEGLKFMVYLQKENIIDESGMPKERFSAEFPKEGPSILRIQQVVRGDSAAYFCASSPTTPQETQYFGPGTRLLVL.